A single sample gave rise to the 3 T cell receptor beta chains below, sequenced in a study of blood T cells in healthy people across ages. Next came a second PCR, run for roughly 6 to 11 cycles, which used a sample-barcoded 5' primer along with a J-beta primer mix. MiXCR, applied by TCRdb to the 5' RACE reads, yields one record per CDR3 protein. The data contain about 1,400,000 distinct CDR3 sequences, approximately 59% of them singletons. Specimen: blood. Receptors originate from a young man in good health.

The V gene is TRBV6-1, the J gene TRBJ2-3; D may be TRBD1 or TRBD2 (5 bases each). CDR1 and CDR2 (germline): MNHNS, SASEGT. The CDR3 runs to 16 residues. Trimming cost V 4 bases and J 0 bases, with 14 bases left between them. In nucleotides, the CDR3 is TGTGCCAGCAGTGTCGAGAGGGGAATGAGCACAGATACGCAGTATTTT. Translated, it gives CASSVERGMSTDTQYF.

CDR3 coding DNA: TGTGCCAGCAGTGAGACTAAAGACAGGGGGCGCATTCAGTACTTC. Translating gives CASSETKDRGRIQYF. The chain joins TRBV6-2 or TRBV6-3 to TRBJ2-4; 10 bases line up with TRBD1. Germline CDR1 reads MNHEY; CDR2 reads SVGEGT. The CDR3 sequence is 15 residues long. Unmatched junction bases numbered 10, after V lost 5 bases and J lost 9 bases.

The chain joins TRBV12-3 or TRBV12-4 to TRBJ2-5; tentatively, D is TRBD1 (6 bases). V was trimmed by 3 bases and J by 4 bases, leaving 12 bases between them. The CDR3 has 14 amino acids. The CDR3 sequence is CASSFDRPRETQYF. The CDR3 region has the DNA TGTGCCAGCAGTTTTGACAGGCCAAGAGAGACCCAGTACTTC.